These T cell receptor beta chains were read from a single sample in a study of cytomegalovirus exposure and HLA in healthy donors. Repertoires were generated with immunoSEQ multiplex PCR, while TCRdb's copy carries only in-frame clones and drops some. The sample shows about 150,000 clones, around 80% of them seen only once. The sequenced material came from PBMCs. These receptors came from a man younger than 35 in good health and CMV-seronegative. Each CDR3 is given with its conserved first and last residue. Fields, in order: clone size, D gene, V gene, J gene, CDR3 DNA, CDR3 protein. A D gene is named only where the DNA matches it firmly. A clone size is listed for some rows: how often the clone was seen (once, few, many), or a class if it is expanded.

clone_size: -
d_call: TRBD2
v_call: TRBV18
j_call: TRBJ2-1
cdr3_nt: TGTGCCAGCTCACCACGGTCTAGCGGGGTACTCAATGAGCAGTTCTTC
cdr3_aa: CASSPRSSGVLNEQFF

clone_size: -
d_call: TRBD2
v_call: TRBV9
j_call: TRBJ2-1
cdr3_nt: TGTGCCAGCAGCGAGGAGGAACTAGCGGGGGGACGTGAGCAGTTCTTC
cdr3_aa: CASSEEELAGGREQFF

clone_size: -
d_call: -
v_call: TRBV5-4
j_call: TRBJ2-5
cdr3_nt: TGTGCCAGCAGGGACAGAGGCGGGGAGACCCAGTACTTC
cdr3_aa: CASRDRGGETQYF

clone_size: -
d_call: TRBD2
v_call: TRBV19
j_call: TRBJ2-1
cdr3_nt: TGTGCCAGTAGTATTACTAGCGGGAGAGCAGCCTACAATGAGCAGTTCTTC
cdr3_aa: CASSITSGRAAYNEQFF

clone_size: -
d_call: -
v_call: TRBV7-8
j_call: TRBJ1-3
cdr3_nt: TGTGCCAGCAGCCCCACCACCGGGACTCTATCTGGAAACACCATATATTTT
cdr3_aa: CASSPTTGTLSGNTIYF

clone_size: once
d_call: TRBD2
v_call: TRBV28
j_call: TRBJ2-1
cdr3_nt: TGTGCCAGCAGTACCCGGACTAGCGGATACAATGAGCAGTTCTTC
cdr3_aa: CASSTRTSGYNEQFF

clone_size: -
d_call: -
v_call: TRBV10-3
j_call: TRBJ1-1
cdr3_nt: TGTGCCATCAGTGTGGGACAGAACACTGAAGCTTTCTTT
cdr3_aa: CAISVGQNTEAFF

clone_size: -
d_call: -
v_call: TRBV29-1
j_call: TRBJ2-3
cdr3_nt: TGCAGCGTTGTAGCAGCAGATACGCAGTATTTT
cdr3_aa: CSVVAADTQYF

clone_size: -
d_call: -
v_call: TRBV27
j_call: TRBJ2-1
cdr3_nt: TGTGCCAGCAGTTTCTCAAGCGGAAACTCCTACAATGAGCAGTTCTTC
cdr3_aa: CASSFSSGNSYNEQFF

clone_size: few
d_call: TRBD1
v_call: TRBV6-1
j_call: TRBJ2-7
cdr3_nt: TGTGCCAGCACCCAAGTGGGGACAGGGTGGTACGAGCAGTACTTC
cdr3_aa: CASTQVGTGWYEQYF

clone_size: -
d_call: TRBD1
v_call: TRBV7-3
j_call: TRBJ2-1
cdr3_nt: TGTGCCAGCAGCTTAATTCTAGGACAGGGTGAGCAGTTCTTC
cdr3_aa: CASSLILGQGEQFF

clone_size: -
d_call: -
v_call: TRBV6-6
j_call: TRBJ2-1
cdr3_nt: TGTGCCAGCACCACCGGCGGAGGGTACAATGAGCAGTTCTTC
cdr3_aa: CASTTGGGYNEQFF

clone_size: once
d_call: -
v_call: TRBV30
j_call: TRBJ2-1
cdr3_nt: TGTGCCTGGACCTTGCGGGATCTAGGAACGTTCTTC
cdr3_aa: CAWTLRDLGTFF

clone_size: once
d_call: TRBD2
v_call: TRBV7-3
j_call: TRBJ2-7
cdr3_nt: TGTGCCAGCAGCTTCTCAGCGGGATCCTCCGAGCAGTACTTC
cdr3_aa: CASSFSAGSSEQYF

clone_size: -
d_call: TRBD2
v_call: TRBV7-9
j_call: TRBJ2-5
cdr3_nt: TGTGCCAGCAGCTTAGAAGAGACTAGCGAGTCATACTTC
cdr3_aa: CASSLEETSESYF

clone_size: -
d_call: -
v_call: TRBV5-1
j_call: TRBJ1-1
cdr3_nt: TGCGCCAGCAGCTTGGCTCCGGGGAACACTGAAGCTTTCTTT
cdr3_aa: CASSLAPGNTEAFF

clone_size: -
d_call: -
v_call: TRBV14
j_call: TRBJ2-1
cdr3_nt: TGTGCCAGCAGCCAAGGAGGTGGGAGGTTAATTTTCTTC
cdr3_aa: CASSQGGGRLIFF

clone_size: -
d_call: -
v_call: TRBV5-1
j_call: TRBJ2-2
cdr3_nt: TGCGCCAGCAGCGAGGGACAACCCGCGAACACCGGGGAGCTGTTTTTT
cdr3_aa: CASSEGQPANTGELFF

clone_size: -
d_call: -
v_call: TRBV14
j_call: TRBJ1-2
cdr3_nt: TGTGCCAGCAGCCAAGATTTACAGAGTAACTATGGCTACACCTTC
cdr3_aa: CASSQDLQSNYGYTF

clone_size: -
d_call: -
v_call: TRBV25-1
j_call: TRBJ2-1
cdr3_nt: TGTGCCAGCCTTGGCCCCTCCTACAATGAGCAGTTCTTC
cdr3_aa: CASLGPSYNEQFF

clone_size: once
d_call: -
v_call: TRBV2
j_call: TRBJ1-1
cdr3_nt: TGTGCCAGCAGTGACCATATAGACCTAGGGAACACTGAAGCTTTCTTT
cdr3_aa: CASSDHIDLGNTEAFF

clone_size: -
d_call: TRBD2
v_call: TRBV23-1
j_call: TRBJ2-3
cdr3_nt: TGCGCCAGCAGTAAACCCGGGACTAGCGGTAGCACAGATACGCAGTATTTT
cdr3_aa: CASSKPGTSGSTDTQYF

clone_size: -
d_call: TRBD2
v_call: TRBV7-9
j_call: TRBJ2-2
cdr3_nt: TGTGCCAGCAGCCGGGGACTAGCGGGAGGAGGAAACACCGGGGAGCTGTTTTTT
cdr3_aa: CASSRGLAGGGNTGELFF

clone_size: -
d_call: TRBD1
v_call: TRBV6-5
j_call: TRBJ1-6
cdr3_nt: TGTGCCAGCAGTTACAGTGGGACAGGGCTGGCCCTCCACTTT
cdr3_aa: CASSYSGTGLALHF

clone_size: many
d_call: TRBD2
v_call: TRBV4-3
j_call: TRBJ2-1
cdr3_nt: TGCGCCAGCAGCCAAGACCTAGCGGGAGGGCCTTGGGAGCAGTTCTTC
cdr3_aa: CASSQDLAGGPWEQFF

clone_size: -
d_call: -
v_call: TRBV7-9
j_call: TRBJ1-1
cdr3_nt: TGTGCCAGCACCTCCCTAAGCCCTAACACTGAAGCTTTCTTT
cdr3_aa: CASTSLSPNTEAFF

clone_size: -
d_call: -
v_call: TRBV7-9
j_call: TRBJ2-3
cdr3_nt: TGTGCCAGCTTAGTACTCGGGACTAGCACAGATACGCAGTATTTT
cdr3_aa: CASLVLGTSTDTQYF

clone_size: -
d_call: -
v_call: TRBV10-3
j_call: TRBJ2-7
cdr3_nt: TGTGCCATCAGTCACCAGGGCCGAGGTGCCTACGAGCAGTACTTC
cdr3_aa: CAISHQGRGAYEQYF

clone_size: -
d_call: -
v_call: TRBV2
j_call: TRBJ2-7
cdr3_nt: TGTGCCAGCAGGTGGGGCGGCGCAGTCTGGGACGAGCAGTACTTC
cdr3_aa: CASRWGGAVWDEQYF

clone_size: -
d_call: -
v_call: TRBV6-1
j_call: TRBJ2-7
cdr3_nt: TGTGCCAGCAGTGAATATGTCGGCTACGAGCAGTACTTC
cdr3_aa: CASSEYVGYEQYF

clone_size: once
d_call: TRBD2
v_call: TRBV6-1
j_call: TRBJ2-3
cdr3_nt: TGTGCCAGCAGTGGGACTAGCGGGGGAATAACAAGCACAGATACGCAGTATTTT
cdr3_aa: CASSGTSGGITSTDTQYF

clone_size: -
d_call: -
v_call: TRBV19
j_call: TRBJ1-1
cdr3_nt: TGTGCCAGTAGTACCGGGACATTAAACACTGAAGCTTTCTTT
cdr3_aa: CASSTGTLNTEAFF

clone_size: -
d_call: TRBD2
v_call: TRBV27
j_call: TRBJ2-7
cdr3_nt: TGTGCCAGCAGTTTCTCTAGCGGGGGGCTCTACGAGCAGTACTTC
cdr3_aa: CASSFSSGGLYEQYF

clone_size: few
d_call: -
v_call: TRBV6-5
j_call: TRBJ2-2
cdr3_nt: TGTGCCAGCAGACCGGGTGGCACCGGGGAGCTGTTTTTT
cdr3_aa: CASRPGGTGELFF

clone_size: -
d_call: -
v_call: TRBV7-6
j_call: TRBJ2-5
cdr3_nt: TGTGCCAGCACCATCTTGACAGGTCCAGAGACCCAGTACTTC
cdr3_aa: CASTILTGPETQYF

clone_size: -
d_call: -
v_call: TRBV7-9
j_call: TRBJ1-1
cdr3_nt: TGTGCCAGCAGCTTAGAACAGGTCGAAGTTTTCTTT
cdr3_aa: CASSLEQVEVFF

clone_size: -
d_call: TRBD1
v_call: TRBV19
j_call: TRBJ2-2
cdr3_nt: TGTGCCAGTAGCCGGACAGGGTCCGGGGAGCTGTTTTTT
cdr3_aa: CASSRTGSGELFF

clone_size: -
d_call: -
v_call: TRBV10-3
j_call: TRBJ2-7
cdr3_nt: TGTGCCATCAGTGAGTCCGTCAGGGGAAGATCCTACGAGCAGTACTTC
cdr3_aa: CAISESVRGRSYEQYF

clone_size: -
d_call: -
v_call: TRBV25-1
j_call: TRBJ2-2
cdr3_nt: TGTGCCAGCAGTGAGAGGGAAGGAAGTGGGGAGCTGTTTTTT
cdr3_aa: CASSEREGSGELFF

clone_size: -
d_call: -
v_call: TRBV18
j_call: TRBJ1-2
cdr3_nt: TGTGCCAGCTCACCCTCGACAGAAAACTATGGCTACACCTTC
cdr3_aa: CASSPSTENYGYTF